The sequence of this TCR beta chain was determined in a study of regulatory T cells in long-lasting Graves disease. Construction of the TCR beta libraries employed iRepertoire HTBI primers in conjunction with Arm-PCR of CDR3 regions. TCRdb re-called the multiplex PCR reads with MiXCR, one entry per CDR3 protein. This table has a few hundred thousand distinct CDR3 sequences, roughly 14% appearing once. Time point given: newly diagnosed GD, antithyroid drugs for less than 3 months. Researchers made the TCR library from RNA that was extracted from PBMCs. Whole-study findings and limits: Persistent disease samples used TRBV28, TRBJ1-2 and TRBJ2-5 preferentially. TCR diversity was lower in persistent than newly diagnosed Graves' disease.

The sample holds a few counts of this clonotype. What it binds is not known. Given a much more abundant clone one base away, this may be a read error. Germline V gene data show CDR1 as DFQATT and CDR2 as SNEGSKA (reference sequence). V lost 3 bases to trimming and J lost 4 bases, with 5 bases between them. The CDR3 runs 11 residues. The data were also submitted as part of a second study, on T cells in Graves' hyperthyroidism and ophthalmopathy. That study reports: First-round RT-PCR targeting the TCR CDR3 was performed with the HTBI primer set.

The TCR comes from a man younger than 45 with Graves disease. This sample comprised peripheral blood mononuclear cells (PBMCs), obtained at new diagnosis, from a patient treated with antithyroid drugs. The rearrangement uses TRBV20-1 and TRBJ2-3; D might be TRBD1 (5 bases). This CDR3 reads CSARGPDTQYF. CDR3 nucleotide sequence: TGCAGTGCTAGGGGGCCAGATACGCAGTATTTT.